This T cell receptor (beta chain) was captured by sequencing in a study of T cells in Graves' hyperthyroidism and ophthalmopathy. This CDR3 has 13 residues. Per the germline V gene, CDR1 is ENHRY and CDR2 is SYGVKD. The V gene lost 4 bases and the J gene lost 5 bases, with 11 bases spanning the gap. Amplified regions were TCR beta CDR3 sequences from RNA transcripts. Initially, a first-round RT-PCR of the TCR CDR3 employed the HTBI primer set. One entry per CDR3 protein, called by TCRdb with MiXCR from the multiplex PCR reads. The table has under 350,000 distinct CDR3 sequences, 15% to 20% seen once. The rearrangement links TRBV10-3 to TRBJ1-1; TRBD1 might be the D (6 bases). Source material: blood. This receptor was identified in a woman aged 45-65 years with Graves' hyperthyroidism. CDR3 nucleotide sequence: TGTGCCATCAGTGCGGGGGGCGCGACTGAAGCTTTCTTT. It is translated as CAISAGGATEAFF.